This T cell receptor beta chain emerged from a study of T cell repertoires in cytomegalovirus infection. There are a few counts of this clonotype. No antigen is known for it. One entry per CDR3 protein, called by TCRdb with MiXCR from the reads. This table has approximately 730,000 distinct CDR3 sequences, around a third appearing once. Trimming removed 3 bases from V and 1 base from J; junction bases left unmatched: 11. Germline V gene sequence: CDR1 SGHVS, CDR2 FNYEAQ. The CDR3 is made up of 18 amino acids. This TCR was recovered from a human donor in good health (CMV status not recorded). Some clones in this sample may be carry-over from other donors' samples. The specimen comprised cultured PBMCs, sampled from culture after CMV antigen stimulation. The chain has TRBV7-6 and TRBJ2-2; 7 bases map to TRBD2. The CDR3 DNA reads TGTGCCAGCAGCTTGCGGGCCCGGGTAGCGGGGAACACCGGGGAGCTGTTTTTT. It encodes CASSLRARVAGNTGELFF.